The 12 T cell receptor beta chains below all came from one sample that was sequenced in a study of blood T cells in healthy people across ages. The use of a sample-barcoded 5' primer and a J-beta primer mix characterized a second PCR of 7 to 11 cycles. TCRdb re-called the 5' RACE reads with MiXCR, one entry per CDR3 protein. The data show 720,000 or so distinct CDR3 sequences, with approximately 40% seen just once and about 30% held by the top ten. The material sequenced was blood. The receptors shown here come from a man at least 80 years old in good health.

This clonotype was detected a few times. The V and J genes are TRBV20-1 and TRBJ2-7; TRBD1 agrees at 8 bases. Germline-derived CDR1 and CDR2 are DFQATT and SNEGSKA (reference sequence). J lost 4 bases, V lost 6 bases, and 14 bases had no gene match. The CDR3 is 15 residues long. CDR3 residues: CSATQGQGVTYEQYF. CDR3 DNA: TGCAGTGCCACCCAAGGACAGGGTGTTACTTACGAGCAGTACTTC.

This clonotype turned up a few times. The CDR3 DNA is TGTGCCAGCAGCTCGGACAGGGACAAGGGCTACACCTTC. This encodes CASSSDRDKGYTF. This chain connects TRBV14 to TRBJ1-2; 8 bases are shared with TRBD1. V lost 5 bases to trimming and J lost 8 bases; unmatched junction nucleotides: 7. CDR3 length: 13 amino acids. The germline gives CDR1 SGHDN, CDR2 FVKESK.

The V and J genes are TRBV18 and TRBJ2-7, with D unresolved. From germline, CDR1 is KGHSH and CDR2 LQKENI. The length of the CDR3 is 15 residues. Trimming stripped 3 bases from V and 4 bases from J, with 16 bases between. CDR3 sequence: CASSPPRSGFYEQYF. In DNA, the CDR3 is TGTGCCAGCTCACCCCCGAGGTCGGGTTTTTACGAGCAGTACTTC.

V is TRBV7-2 and J is TRBJ2-7; 13 nucleotides align to TRBD2. The CDR3 is 16 residues long. Germline V CDR1 and CDR2: SGHTA, FQGNSA. V trimming: 4 bases; J trimming: 6 bases; junction bases outside the gene matches: 9. The CDR3 spells CASSSWTSGGTCEQYF. The CDR3 nucleotides read TGTGCCAGCAGCTCCTGGACTAGCGGGGGTACCTGCGAGCAGTACTTC.

This clonotype was seen ten or more times. This chain joins TRBV6-2 or TRBV6-3 and TRBJ2-1, with 9 bases aligning to TRBD1. From germline, CDR1 is MNHEY and CDR2 SVGEGT. V shed 7 bases and J 10 bases; nucleotides not matched to a gene: 14. CDR3 length: 15 amino acids. CDR3 coding DNA: TGTGCCAGCACCCATCTACAGGGGGCAGTGGGGGAGCAGTTCTTC. It codes for CASTHLQGAVGEQFF.

The chain employs TRBV27 and TRBJ1-2; the D gene is possibly TRBD1 (5 bases). With 5 bases removed from V and 4 bases from J, the gap between germline ends came to 17 bases. CDR1 is MNHEY and CDR2 is SMNVEV in the germline V gene (reference sequence). The CDR3 covers 15 residues. DNA of the CDR3: TGTGCCAGCAGTCTCTCCACTCAGGGAGTCTATGGCTACACCTTC. This codes for CASSLSTQGVYGYTF.

CDR3 residues: CASSPPVGSGNEQYF. The CDR3 DNA follows: TGTGCCAGCAGCCCGCCCGTGGGGTCAGGTAATGAGCAGTACTTC. The chain recombines TRBV7-2 with TRBJ2-7; D gene ambiguous. Trimming left V 5 bases short and J 7 bases short, with 21 bases between. This CDR3 comprises 15 residues. Germline CDR1 reads SGHTA; CDR2 reads FQGNSA.

The chain employs TRBV9 and TRBJ2-7; no definite D call. The CDR3 consists of 15 residues. Deletions cut 0 bases from V and 2 bases from J, with 12 bases between. CDR1 is SGDLS and CDR2 is YYNGEE in the germline V gene. CDR3 sequence: CASSVAQEIPYEQYF. In DNA, the CDR3 is TGTGCCAGCAGCGTAGCCCAGGAGATCCCCTACGAGCAGTACTTC.

In nucleotides, the CDR3 is TGTGCCAGCAGCCCTGGGGAAGTTAACCTGGGTCGATACGAGCAGTTCTTC. Translation gives CASSPGEVNLGRYEQFF. The chain employs TRBV11-2 and TRBJ2-1; D is unresolved. The V end lost 5 bases, the J end lost 10 bases, and 27 bases lay between the germline ends. Germline CDR1 is SGHAT and CDR2 is FQNNGV. This CDR3 spans 17 amino acids.

The V call is TRBV18, the J call TRBJ2-7, with 8 bases lining up with TRBD2. The CDR3 length is 14 residues. CDR1 and CDR2 from the germline V gene are KGHSH and LQKENI. V trimming: 6 bases; J trimming: 5 bases; junction bases outside the gene matches: 9. The CDR3 protein is CASSPAGGENEQYF. DNA of the CDR3: TGTGCCAGCTCCCCCGCGGGGGGCGAAAACGAGCAGTACTTC.

V and J are TRBV27 and TRBJ2-6; D is unclear. CDR1 is MNHEY and CDR2 is SMNVEV in the germline V gene (reference sequence). The CDR3 sequence is 15 residues long. The germline V and J ends were trimmed by 6 bases and 4 bases, with 13 bases remaining between them. CDR3 region: CASSPWGTGANVLTF. CDR3 DNA sequence: TGTGCCAGCAGCCCCTGGGGTACCGGGGCCAACGTCCTGACTTTC. Full variable domain (remainder filled in from reference TRBV27 and TRBJ2-6): EAQVTQNPRYLITVTGKKLTVTCSQNMNHEYMSWYRQDPGLGLRQIYYSMNVEVTDKGDVPEGYKVSRKEKRNFPLILESPSPNQTSLYFCASSPWGTGANVLTFGAGSRLTVL.

This clonotype has more than one count but fewer than ten. Germline is not matched at one junction end, which may reflect a read error. The chain carries TRBV6-1 and TRBJ2-5; D is possibly TRBD1 (6 bases). The end of the DNA is better explained by TRBJ2-7, so the J call may be wrong. Germline V gives CDR1 MNHNS, CDR2 SASEGT. There are 16 residues in the CDR3. CDR3 region: CASSKAIYGTQYEQYF. Written as DNA, the CDR3 is TGTGCCAGCAGTAAAGCTATTTACGGGACACAATACGAGCAGTACTTC.